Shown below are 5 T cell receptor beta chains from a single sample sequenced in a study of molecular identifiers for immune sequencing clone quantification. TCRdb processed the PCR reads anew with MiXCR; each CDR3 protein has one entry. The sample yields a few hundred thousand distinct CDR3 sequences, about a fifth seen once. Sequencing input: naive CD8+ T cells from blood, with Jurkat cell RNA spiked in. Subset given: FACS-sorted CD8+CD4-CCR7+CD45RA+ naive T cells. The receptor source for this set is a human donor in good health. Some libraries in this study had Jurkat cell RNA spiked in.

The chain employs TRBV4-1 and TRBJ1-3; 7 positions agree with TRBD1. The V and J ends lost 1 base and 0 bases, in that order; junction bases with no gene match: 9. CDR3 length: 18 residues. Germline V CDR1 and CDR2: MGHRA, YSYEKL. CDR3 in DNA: TGCGCCAGCAGCCAAGTCGTGACAGGGCAAACCTCTGGAAACACCATATATTTT. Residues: CASSQVVTGQTSGNTIYF.

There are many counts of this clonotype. The CDR3 region is CASSPGTSGGNTQYF. CDR3 DNA sequence: TGTGCCAGCAGCCCCGGGACTAGCGGGGGAAATACGCAGTATTTT. The rearrangement links TRBV7-2 to TRBJ2-3, with 14 bases lining up with TRBD2. This CDR3 is 15 amino acids long. From germline, CDR1 is SGHTA and CDR2 FQGNSA. V lost 5 bases, J lost 7 bases, and 5 bases stayed unmatched.

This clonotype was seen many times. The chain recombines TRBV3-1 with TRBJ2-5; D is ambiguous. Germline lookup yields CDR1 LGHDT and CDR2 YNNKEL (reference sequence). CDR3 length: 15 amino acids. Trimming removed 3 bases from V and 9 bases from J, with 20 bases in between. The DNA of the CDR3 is TGTGCCAGCAGCCATGTCCTAGGGCCGCGAGTATCCCAGTACTTC. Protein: CASSHVLGPRVSQYF.

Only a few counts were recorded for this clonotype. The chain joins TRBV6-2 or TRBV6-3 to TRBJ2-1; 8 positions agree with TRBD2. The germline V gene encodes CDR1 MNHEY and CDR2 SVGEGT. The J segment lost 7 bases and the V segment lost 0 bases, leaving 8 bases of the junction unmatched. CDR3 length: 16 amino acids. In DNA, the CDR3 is TGTGCCAGCAGTTACTCGGAAATAGCGGGAAGAAATGAGCAGTTCTTC. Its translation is CASSYSEIAGRNEQFF.

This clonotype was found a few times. Here the CDR3 DNA reads TGCAGTGCTAGCCCATTAGGGGGAGCTAGTCAGCCCCAGCATTTT. This gives the protein CSASPLGGASQPQHF. V usage is TRBV20-1 and J usage is TRBJ1-5; D possibly corresponds to TRBD1 (6 bases). In germline, CDR1 is DFQATT, CDR2 SNEGSKA (reference sequence). The CDR3 sequence is 15 residues long. V was pared by 3 bases and J by 6 bases, with 18 bases between.